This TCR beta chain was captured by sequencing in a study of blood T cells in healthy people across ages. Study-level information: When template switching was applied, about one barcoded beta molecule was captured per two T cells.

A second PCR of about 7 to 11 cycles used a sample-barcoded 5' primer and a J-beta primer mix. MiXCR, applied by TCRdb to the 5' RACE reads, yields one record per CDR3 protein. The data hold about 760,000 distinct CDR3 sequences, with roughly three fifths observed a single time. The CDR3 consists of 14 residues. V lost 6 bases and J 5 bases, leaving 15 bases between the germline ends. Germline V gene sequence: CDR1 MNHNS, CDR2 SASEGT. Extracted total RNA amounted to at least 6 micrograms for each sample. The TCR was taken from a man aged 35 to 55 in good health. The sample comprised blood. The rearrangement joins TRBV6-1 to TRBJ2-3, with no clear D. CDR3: CASSDTILGDTQYF. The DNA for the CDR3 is TGTGCCAGCAGCGACACAATCCTAGGAGATACGCAGTATTTT.